This TCR beta chain is drawn from a study of control samples from healthy donors and cancer patients. Assay: immunoSEQ multiplex PCR; the TCRdb copy retains only in-frame clones and omits some. The sample contains 30,000 or so clones, roughly 94% of which appear only once. V was shortened by 6 bases and J by 8 bases, with 14 bases between the two germline ends. This CDR3 spans 13 amino acids. Germline-derived CDR1 and CDR2 are MNHEY and SMNVEV (reference sequence). The receptor was isolated from a man in his sixties in good health. The chain recombines TRBV27 with TRBJ2-1; D possibly corresponds to TRBD1 (5 bases). The sequencing sample was made of blood. Here the CDR3 reads CASSPGFLHEQFF. CDR3 sequence (DNA): TGTGCCAGCAGCCCAGGGTTCCTACATGAGCAGTTCTTC.